Following are 18 T cell receptor beta chains from one sample sequenced in a study of T cell responses to AZD1222 COVID-19 vaccine. Sequencing was performed with immunoSEQ multiplex PCR; in TCRdb, only in-frame clones are kept and a portion is missing. The repertoire holds some 120,000 clones, with roughly 89% as singletons. The input for sequencing was peripheral blood, taken on day 0 of AZD1222 vaccination. The receptor source for this set is an adult in good health.

This chain connects TRBV28 to TRBJ2-5; D is possibly TRBD1 or TRBD2 (5 bases each). The V gene's germline CDR1 is MDHEN and CDR2 SYDVKM. Trimming took 7 bases from V and 2 from J, leaving 11 bases between them. CDR3 length: 13 amino acids. The DNA of the CDR3 is TGTGCCAGCATCCGGGACCATCAAGAGACCCAGTACTTC. Its protein product is CASIRDHQETQYF.

This chain connects TRBV2 to TRBJ1-5; tentatively, D is TRBD1 (5 bases). V was clipped by 6 bases and J by 4 bases, with 13 bases between them. CDR3 length: 14 residues. CDR1 is SNHLY and CDR2 is FYNNEI in the germline V gene. CDR3 loop: CASRKSSGNQPQHF. Here the CDR3 DNA reads TGTGCCAGCAGGAAGAGCTCAGGGAATCAGCCCCAGCATTTT.

This chain links TRBV15 with TRBJ1-1; 7 bases agree with TRBD1. V dropped 2 bases and J dropped 4; count of bases not matched to a gene: 7. Germline V gives CDR1 LNHNV, CDR2 YYDKDF (reference sequence). The CDR3 is 15 residues long. CDR3 region: CATSRPTGMSTEAFF. DNA for the CDR3: TGTGCCACCAGCAGACCGACAGGGATGAGCACTGAAGCTTTCTTT.

This sequence joins TRBV5-8 and TRBJ1-1, with TRBD1 matching over 8 bases. From germline, CDR1 is SGHTS and CDR2 YDEGEE. V lost 0 bases to trimming and J lost 3 bases; unmatched junction nucleotides: 7. This CDR3 has 16 amino acids. The CDR3 DNA sequence: TGTGCCAGCAGCTTGGGGACAGGGTTTGATGACACTGAAGCTTTCTTT. It yields the protein CASSLGTGFDDTEAFF.

The chain combines TRBV10-3 with TRBJ2-3, with D possibly matching TRBD2 (6 bases). The CDR3 sequence is 17 residues long. The V end was cut by 3 bases, the J end by 0 bases, with 16 bases between. Germline V gene data show CDR1 as ENHRY and CDR2 as SYGVKD. In DNA form, the CDR3 reads TGTGCCATCAGTGACCCTAGCGCCGGGGGTAGCACAGATACGCAGTATTTT. It encodes CAISDPSAGGSTDTQYF.

The chain links TRBV19 to TRBJ1-4, with 10 positions matching TRBD1. CDR1 and CDR2 (germline): LNHDA, SQIVND (reference sequence). V was clipped by 6 bases and J by 4 bases; unmatched bases: 8. This CDR3 comprises 16 residues. CDR3 DNA: TGTGCCAGTAGAGAAGGACAGGGGGGATTTAATGAAAAACTGTTTTTT. It encodes CASREGQGGFNEKLFF.

The rearrangement joins TRBV7-3 to TRBJ2-7; 8 nucleotides match TRBD2. Germline V gene lookup returns CDR1 SGHTA and CDR2 FQGTGA. With V trimmed by 5 bases and J by 2 bases, 14 bases remained unmatched. The CDR3 sequence is 17 residues long. The CDR3, as DNA: TGTGCCAGCAGCCCCCGAGGCGGGGGGCTAAGTCCCTACGAGCAGTACTTC. This codes for CASSPRGGGLSPYEQYF.

This clone came up a few times. The CDR3 nucleotides are TGTGCCAGTAGTATAAGGCAGCAACCTCAAGAGACCCAGTACTTC. Translating it yields CASSIRQQPQETQYF. The V and J genes are TRBV19 and TRBJ2-5, with unresolved D. Trimming shortened V by 2 bases and J by 2 bases, and 12 bases separated the two germline ends. Germline CDR1 is LNHDA and CDR2 is SQIVND (reference sequence). The CDR3 loop spans 15 amino acids.

The chain combines TRBV19 with TRBJ1-1, with TRBD1 identical over 7 bases. CDR1 LNHDA and CDR2 SQIVND come from the germline V gene (reference sequence). Trimming removed 4 bases from V and 5 bases from J; junction bases left unmatched: 13. The CDR3 loop spans 16 amino acids. The CDR3, as DNA: TGTGCCAGTAGTACCCCCGGGAGGGGGCGCGGAACTGAAGCTTTCTTT. Translating gives CASSTPGRGRGTEAFF.

The chain joins TRBV19 to TRBJ1-1; D unresolved. Between the trimmed V and J ends, which lost 5 bases and 0 bases, there was a span of 10 bases. This CDR3 region has 14 residues. Germline CDR1 LNHDA, CDR2 SQIVND (reference sequence). This CDR3 is CASSPLGMNTEAFF. The CDR3 DNA reads TGTGCCAGTAGTCCTCTGGGTATGAACACTGAAGCTTTCTTT.

This clone has more than one count but fewer than ten. The CDR3 sequence is CASSKTGDSGISGNTIYF. DNA of the CDR3: TGTGCCAGCTCAAAAACAGGGGACAGCGGGATCTCTGGAAACACCATATATTTT. The J gene is TRBJ1-3, the V gene TRBV18, with 7 bases fitting TRBD1. Germline assignment: CDR1 KGHSH and CDR2 LQKENI. Trimming at V came to 5 bases and at J to 0 bases, leaving 13 bases not matched to a gene. CDR3 size: 18 residues.

The count of this clone is one. The sample holds other DNA sequences that translate to the same CDR3. The V call is TRBV5-1, the J call TRBJ1-1; a weak D match, TRBD1 (6 bases). The ends were cut back, 2 bases at V and 1 base at J, with 6 bases in the middle. This CDR3 contains 13 residues. Germline CDR1 reads SGHRS; CDR2 reads YFSETQ. As DNA, the CDR3 is TGCGCCAGCAGCTTACAGGGGAACACTGAAGCTTTCTTT. Its protein product is CASSLQGNTEAFF.

This chain joins TRBV19 and TRBJ2-7; 7 bases align to TRBD1. This CDR3 comprises 13 residues. V gave up 6 bases and J gave up 5 bases; unmatched junction bases: 7. CDR1 and CDR2 from the germline V gene are LNHDA and SQIVND (reference sequence). The chain's CDR3 is CASRRGQPDEQYF. CDR3 nucleotides: TGTGCCAGTAGGAGGGGGCAGCCCGACGAGCAGTACTTC.

V and J are TRBV2 and TRBJ2-1; no clear D gene. Germline loops: CDR1 SNHLY, CDR2 FYNNEI. Deletions cut 9 bases from V and 4 bases from J, with 22 bases between. The CDR3 has 16 residues. CDR3 nucleotide sequence: TGTGCCAGTATATCCTCTAGGTACACCCCTTACAATGAGCAGTTCTTC. Protein sequence: CASISSRYTPYNEQFF.

The chain uses TRBV2 and TRBJ1-1; TRBD1 is a possible D gene (6 bases). The V gene lost 8 bases and the J gene lost 3 bases, with 16 bases spanning the gap. Per the germline V gene, CDR1 is SNHLY and CDR2 is FYNNEI. The CDR3 runs 14 residues. The CDR3 spells CASPGGPADTEAFF. In nucleotides, the CDR3 is TGTGCCAGCCCGGGGGGGCCGGCGGACACTGAAGCTTTCTTT.

CDR3 nucleotide sequence: TGTGCCAGCGGCGTGGGGGGGAATACGCAGTATTTT. Its protein is CASGVGGNTQYF. J is TRBJ2-3 and V is TRBV12-3 or TRBV12-4; 7 bases are shared with TRBD2. V dropped 8 bases and J dropped 7; count of bases not matched to a gene: 6. The CDR3 runs to 12 residues.

DNA of the CDR3: TGTGCCTGGAGTGTTACAGGGAATGAAGCTTTCTTT. This translates into CAWSVTGNEAFF. V and J are TRBV30 and TRBJ1-1; tentative D call: TRBD1 (6 bases). This CDR3 has 12 residues. Germline V gives CDR1 GTSNPN, CDR2 SVGIG (reference sequence). The V end was cut by 0 bases, the J end by 7 bases, with 9 bases between.

The genes are TRBV13 and TRBJ2-2; 7 nucleotides agree with TRBD1. The CDR3 length is 14 residues. Germline CDR1 PRHDT, CDR2 FYEKMQ (reference sequence). J gave up 7 bases and V 1 base, and 3 bases lay outside the gene matches. For the CDR3, the DNA is TGTGCCAGCAGCTTAGACAGGGGTGGCGGGGAGCTGTTTTTT. Residues: CASSLDRGGGELFF.